The 10 T cell receptor beta chains in this list originate from one sample, sequenced in a study of blood T cell repertoires in COVID-19. Produced via immunoSEQ multiplex PCR; TCRdb's table is partial and in-frame only. The repertoire consists of just under 300,000 clones, with roughly 86% occurring once and the leading ten covering 1.3%. Sample: peripheral blood. These receptors were collected from a man between 65 and 80 years old with acute or convalescent COVID-19.

This chain uses TRBV24-1 with TRBJ2-3, with D perhaps TRBD2 (6 bases). Trimming removed 6 bases from V and 7 bases from J, with 13 bases in between. This CDR3 is built from 13 residues. The germline V gene has CDR1 KGHDR and CDR2 SFDVKD. CDR3 nucleotides: TGTGCCACCAGTATGGCGGGGCGGAATACGCAGTATTTT. This encodes CATSMAGRNTQYF.

The V and J genes are TRBV5-1 and TRBJ2-3; 13 bases fit TRBD2. CDR1 is SGHRS, CDR2 YFSETQ, per germline. V lost 4 bases, J lost 4 bases, and 3 bases stayed unmatched. This CDR3 contains 15 residues. The CDR3 nucleotides are TGCGCCAGCAGCGTTACTAGCGGGAGGGCAGATACGCAGTATTTT. It encodes CASSVTSGRADTQYF. Drawing the rest from reference TRBV5-1 and TRBJ2-3, the complete variable domain is KAGVTQTPRYLIKTRGQQVTLSCSPISGHRSVSWYQQTPGQGLQFLFEYFSETQRNKGNFPGRFSGRQFSNSRSEMNVSTLELGDSALYLCASSVTSGRADTQYFGPGTRLTVL.

The V call is TRBV30, the J call TRBJ1-3, with no clear D. CDR1 is GTSNPN, CDR2 SVGIG, per germline (reference sequence). The CDR3 is made up of 13 amino acids. The germline V and J ends were trimmed by 3 bases and 0 bases, with 6 bases remaining between them. CDR3 amino acids: CAWRSVSGNTIYF. In DNA, the CDR3 is TGTGCCTGGAGGTCGGTCTCTGGAAACACCATATATTTT.

The chain is built from TRBV6-2 or TRBV6-3 and TRBJ2-1, with 9 positions matching TRBD1. The CDR3 totals 16 residues. Unmatched junction bases numbered 10, after V lost 4 bases and J lost 6 bases. In germline, CDR1 is MNHEY, CDR2 SVGEGT. This CDR3 reads CASSLRPGQGINEQFF. The CDR3 DNA reads as TGTGCCAGCAGTTTAAGGCCGGGACAGGGTATCAATGAGCAGTTCTTC.

CDR3 loop: CASSLVHRARTGELFF. The DNA for the CDR3 is TGTGCCAGCAGCTTAGTACACAGGGCTAGGACCGGGGAGCTGTTTTTT. The gene calls are TRBV7-2 and TRBJ2-2; a weak D match, TRBD1 (6 bases). The germline V gene has CDR1 SGHTA and CDR2 FQGNSA. The V and J ends lost 1 base and 5 bases respectively, with 14 bases between them. The CDR3 has 16 residues.

This chain joins TRBV7-9 and TRBJ2-5, with 8 bases lining up with TRBD1. The V gene end was trimmed by 4 bases and the J gene end by 3 bases; junction bases not matched to a gene: 7. CDR1 and CDR2 (germline): SEHNR, FQNEAQ (reference sequence). CDR3 length: 15 amino acids. The DNA of the CDR3 is TGTGCCAGCAGCTCGAGGACAGGGCTCGAAGAGACCCAGTACTTC. Translated: CASSSRTGLEETQYF.

For this clone: Within the sample, other DNA sequences also encode this same CDR3. J is TRBJ2-7 and V is TRBV11-2, with 8 bases aligning to TRBD2. Germline-derived CDR1 and CDR2 are SGHAT and FQNNGV. J was trimmed by 7 bases and V by 1 base; bases with no gene match: 12. CDR3 size: 16 residues. DNA of the CDR3: TGTGCCAGCAGCTTAGGTCGGGACGGGGGGGTGAGGGAGCAGTACTTC. It codes for CASSLGRDGGVREQYF. Filled out from reference TRBV11-2 and TRBJ2-7, the complete variable domain reads EAGVAQSPRYKIIEKRQSVAFWCNPISGHATLYWYQQILGQGPKLLIQFQNNGVVDDSQLPKDRFSAERLKGVDSTLKIQPAKLEDSAVYLCASSLGRDGGVREQYFGPGTRLTVT.

The J gene is TRBJ1-5, the V gene TRBV3-1 (or the pseudogene TRBV3-2); 7 bases map to TRBD1. The V segment lost 4 bases and the J segment 7 bases; nucleotides outside the gene matches: 7. This CDR3 is built from 14 residues. The germline V gene encodes CDR1 LGHDT and CDR2 YNNKEL (reference sequence). This CDR3 is CASSRTGGDQPQHF. CDR3 sequence (DNA): TGTGCCAGCAGCCGGACAGGAGGGGACCAGCCCCAGCATTTT.

A word on this clone: Germline is not matched at one junction end, which may reflect a read error. This chain uses TRBV7-2 with TRBJ2-7; D is unresolved. CDR1 and CDR2 (germline): SGHTA, FQGNSA. The CDR3 consists of 11 residues. In DNA form, the CDR3 reads TGTGCCAGCAGCTTATCGGGTCAAAAACTTTTC. It is translated as CASSLSGQKLF.

The rearrangement links TRBV6-5 to TRBJ2-2, with D possibly TRBD1 on 5 matching bases. The germline V gene encodes CDR1 MNHEY and CDR2 SVGAGI. V lost 0 bases and J lost 6, with 8 bases in between. CDR3 length: 14 amino acids. The CDR3 nucleotides read TGTGCCAGCAGTTACTCAGACAGATCCGGGGAGCTGTTTTTT. Translating it yields CASSYSDRSGELFF.